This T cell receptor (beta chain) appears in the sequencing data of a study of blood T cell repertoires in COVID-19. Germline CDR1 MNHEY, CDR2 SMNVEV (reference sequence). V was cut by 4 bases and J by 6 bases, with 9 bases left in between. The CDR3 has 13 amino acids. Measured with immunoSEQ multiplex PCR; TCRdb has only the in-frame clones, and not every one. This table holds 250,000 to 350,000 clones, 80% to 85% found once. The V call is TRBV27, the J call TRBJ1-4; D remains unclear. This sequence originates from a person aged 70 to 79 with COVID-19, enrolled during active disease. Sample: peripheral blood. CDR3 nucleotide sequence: TGTGCCAGCAGTTCCTCCTCGGATGAAAAACTGTTTTTT. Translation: CASSSSSDEKLFF.